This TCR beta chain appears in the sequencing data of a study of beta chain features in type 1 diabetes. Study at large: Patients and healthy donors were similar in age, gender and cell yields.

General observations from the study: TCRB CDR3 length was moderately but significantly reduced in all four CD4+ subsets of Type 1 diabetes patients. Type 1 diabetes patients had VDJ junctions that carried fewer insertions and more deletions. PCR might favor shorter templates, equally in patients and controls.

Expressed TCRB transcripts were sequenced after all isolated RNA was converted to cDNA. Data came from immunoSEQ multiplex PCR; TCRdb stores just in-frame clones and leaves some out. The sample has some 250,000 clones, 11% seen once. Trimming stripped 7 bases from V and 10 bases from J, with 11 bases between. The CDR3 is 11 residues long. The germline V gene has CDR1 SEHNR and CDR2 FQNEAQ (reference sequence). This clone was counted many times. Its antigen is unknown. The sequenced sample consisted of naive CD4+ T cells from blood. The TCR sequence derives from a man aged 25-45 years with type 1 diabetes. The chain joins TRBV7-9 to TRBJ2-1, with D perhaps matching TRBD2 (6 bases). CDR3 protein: CASNSRGEQFF. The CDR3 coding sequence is TGTGCCAGCAACTCCCGGGGGGAGCAGTTCTTC. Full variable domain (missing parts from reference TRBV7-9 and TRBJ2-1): DTGVSQNPRHKITKRGQNVTFRCDPISEHNRLYWYRQTLGQGPEFLTYFQNEAQLEKSRLLSDRFSAERPKGSFSTLEIQRTEQGDSAMYLCASNSRGEQFFGPGTRLTVL.